Listed below are T cell receptor beta chains from one sample, sequenced in a study of blood T cell repertoires in COVID-19. Libraries were prepared by immunoSEQ multiplex PCR; TCRdb keeps only in-frame clonotypes and omits some of them. The profile shows 250,000 to 350,000 clones, around 89% of them singletons. The sample was PBMCs or T cells enriched from blood (not recorded which). The source is a woman younger than 35 with acute COVID-19. Both conserved end residues are part of each CDR3. D genes are given only for firm matches. A clone size is listed for some rows: how often the clone was seen (once, few, many), or a class if it is expanded.

clone size	V gene	J gene	D gene	CDR3 protein	CDR3 DNA
-	TRBV30	TRBJ1-6	TRBD1	CAWSVWKGQGASDSPLHF	TGTGCCTGGAGTGTTTGGAAGGGACAGGGGGCTTCGGATTCACCCCTCCACTTT
once	TRBV10-3	TRBJ2-3	TRBD2	CAITISQGTSGTDTQYF	TGTGCCATCACTATTTCACAGGGGACTAGCGGTACAGATACGCAGTATTTT
-	TRBV3-1/TRBV3-2	TRBJ2-6	TRBD1	CASSQEGTGGFSGANVLTF	TGTGCCAGCAGCCAAGAGGGGACAGGGGGCTTCTCTGGGGCCAACGTCCTGACTTTC
-	TRBV7-6	TRBJ2-3	TRBD2	CASSLFGGRAGDTQYF	TGTGCCAGCAGCTTATTCGGCGGGAGGGCGGGAGATACGCAGTATTTT
-	TRBV19	TRBJ2-3	-	CASSIVLTDTQYF	TGTGCCAGTAGTATAGTTCTTACAGATACGCAGTATTTT
-	TRBV15	TRBJ1-2	TRBD1	CATSRDQQGADGYTF	TGTGCCACCAGCAGAGATCAGCAGGGGGCGGATGGCTACACCTTC
-	TRBV18	TRBJ1-1	TRBD1	CASSPRTGRRMNTEAFF	TGTGCCAGCTCACCACGGACAGGGCGACGGATGAACACTGAAGCTTTCTTT
-	TRBV27	TRBJ2-7	-	CASSPRTGSYEQYF	TGTGCCAGCAGTCCCCGGACTGGCTCCTACGAGCAGTACTTC
-	TRBV28	TRBJ1-5	-	CASNPMRDQPQHF	TGTGCCAGCAACCCAATGAGGGATCAGCCCCAGCATTTT
-	TRBV29-1	TRBJ1-4	-	CSVGSTALNEKLFF	TGCAGCGTTGGGTCGACAGCCCTTAATGAAAAACTGTTTTTT
few	TRBV4-1	TRBJ2-3	-	CASRIGDRQSTDTQYF	TGCGCCAGCAGAATCGGTGACAGGCAGAGCACAGATACGCAGTATTTT
-	TRBV5-1	TRBJ2-3	TRBD1	CASSRDRTNTDTQYF	TGCGCCAGCAGTCGGGACAGGACCAACACAGATACGCAGTATTTT
-	TRBV9	TRBJ2-6	-	CASSVDKPRAGANVLTF	TGTGCCAGCAGCGTAGACAAGCCCAGGGCTGGGGCCAACGTCCTGACTTTC
few	TRBV5-1	TRBJ1-4	-	CASSLERGNEKLFF	TGCGCCAGCAGCTTGGAACGGGGTAATGAAAAACTGTTTTTT
-	TRBV21-1	TRBJ1-6	-	CASSKQMPGHRFNSPLHF	TGTGCCAGCAGCAAACAGATGCCGGGACACCGTTTCAATTCACCCCTCCACTTT
-	TRBV30	TRBJ2-7	TRBD1	CAWRPGQGYEQYF	TGTGCCTGGAGACCGGGACAGGGCTACGAGCAGTACTTC
once	TRBV7-9	TRBJ1-2	TRBD1	CASSFPGTGKANGYTF	TGTGCCAGCAGCTTCCCAGGGACAGGGAAGGCGAATGGCTACACCTTC
once	TRBV10-1	TRBJ2-1	TRBD2	CASSRLAGEYNDEQFF	TGCGCCAGCTCGCGCCTAGCGGGAGAGTATAACGATGAGCAGTTCTTC
-	TRBV2	TRBJ1-3	-	CASSAFAGGNTIYF	TGTGCCAGCAGTGCTTTTGCGGGGGGAAACACCATATATTTT
-	TRBV29-1	TRBJ1-1	-	CSVEGGPHTNTEAFF	TGCAGCGTTGAGGGGGGGCCCCACACGAACACTGAAGCTTTCTTT
-	TRBV30	TRBJ1-1	-	CAWSVLRGRGMNTEAFF	TGTGCCTGGAGTGTACTAAGGGGCCGGGGGATGAACACTGAAGCTTTCTTT
-	TRBV5-1	TRBJ1-6	TRBD1	CASSTRQGSNSPLHF	TGCGCCAGCAGCACCCGACAGGGGTCGAATTCACCCCTCCACTTT
-	TRBV11-2	TRBJ2-5	-	CASSLDTSRETQYF	TGTGCCAGCAGCTTAGATACTAGCAGGGAGACCCAGTACTTC
-	TRBV9	TRBJ1-6	-	CASSVAEDSPLHF	TGTGCCAGCAGCGTAGCTGAGGATTCACCCCTCCACTTT
-	TRBV9	TRBJ2-7	TRBD2	CASSLGGEPINEQYF	TGTGCCAGCAGCCTGGGGGGGGAGCCCATTAACGAGCAGTACTTC
-	TRBV28	TRBJ2-7	TRBD2	CASSLSGLALYEQYF	TGTGCCAGCAGTTTATCCGGACTAGCGCTCTACGAGCAGTACTTC
-	TRBV5-1	TRBJ2-1	TRBD1	CASSHDRGRLDEQFF	TGCGCCAGCAGCCACGACAGGGGGAGGTTAGATGAGCAGTTCTTC
-	TRBV10-1	TRBJ1-1	-	CASSENEIEAFF	TGCGCCAGCAGTGAGAACGAGATTGAAGCTTTCTTT
-	TRBV28	TRBJ2-1	TRBD2	CASSLSLAGVLHEQFF	TGTGCCAGCAGTTTAAGTCTAGCGGGAGTTTTGCATGAGCAGTTCTTC
-	TRBV14	TRBJ1-5	-	CASSPSSNQPQHF	TGTGCCAGCAGCCCCAGTAGCAATCAGCCCCAGCATTTT
-	TRBV7-6	TRBJ2-1	-	CASSLAGTSSYNEQFF	TGTGCCAGCAGCTTAGCGGGTACTAGCTCCTACAATGAGCAGTTCTTC
-	TRBV7-9	TRBJ1-1	-	CASSLWGGEAFF	TGTGCCAGCAGCTTGTGGGGGGGCGAAGCTTTCTTT
-	TRBV5-1	TRBJ2-7	-	CASSQKRTRGTYEQYF	TGCGCCAGCAGCCAGAAGCGGACCCGGGGGACCTACGAGCAGTACTTC
-	TRBV19	TRBJ2-7	TRBD2	CASSIGSSGRHYEQYF	TGTGCCAGTAGTATAGGCTCTAGCGGGAGGCACTACGAGCAGTACTTC
-	TRBV11-2	TRBJ2-5	-	CASSLGAIVPSETQYF	TGTGCCAGCAGCTTAGGGGCTATTGTACCTAGCGAGACCCAGTACTTC
once	TRBV28	TRBJ1-5	-	CASSPLLWAGGPQHF	TGTGCCAGCAGTCCTCTACTATGGGCCGGAGGGCCCCAGCATTTT
-	TRBV28	TRBJ1-2	-	CASSLPQGGYTF	TGTGCCAGCAGTTTGCCCCAGGGCGGCTACACCTTC
-	TRBV6-5	TRBJ2-7	-	CASSSGGQADEQYF	TGTGCCAGCAGTTCAGGGGGGCAGGCGGACGAGCAGTACTTC
-	TRBV10-3	TRBJ1-1	-	CAINSGTSNTEAFF	TGTGCCATCAACTCCGGGACTTCCAACACTGAAGCTTTCTTT
-	TRBV30	TRBJ1-1	-	CAWSAGDTEAFF	TGTGCCTGGAGTGCGGGAGACACTGAAGCTTTCTTT
-	TRBV6-5	TRBJ1-5	TRBD1	CASSLGQGTQPQHF	TGTGCCAGCAGCCTCGGACAGGGGACGCAGCCCCAGCATTTT
-	TRBV7-9	TRBJ1-5	-	CASSFSGFVNQPQHF	TGTGCCAGCAGCTTCAGCGGGTTCGTCAATCAGCCCCAGCATTTT
-	TRBV2	TRBJ2-7	TRBD1	CASTGTVFYEQYF	TGTGCCAGCACTGGGACAGTTTTCTACGAGCAGTACTTC
-	TRBV9	TRBJ1-1	TRBD1	CASSAPSQGARTEAFF	TGTGCCAGCAGCGCACCCTCACAGGGGGCAAGGACTGAAGCTTTCTTT
-	TRBV5-1	TRBJ2-1	TRBD2	CASSRPRLAEDNEQFF	TGCGCCAGCAGCCGACCTCGACTAGCGGAGGACAATGAGCAGTTCTTC
once	TRBV27	TRBJ1-1	TRBD1	CASSLSGTGRAFF	TGTGCCAGCAGTTTATCGGGGACAGGGAGAGCTTTCTTT
-	TRBV3-1/TRBV3-2	TRBJ2-5	-	CASSSLAVRETQYF	TGTGCCAGCAGCTCGTTAGCGGTTCGGGAGACCCAGTACTTC
-	TRBV27	TRBJ2-2	-	CASSSGAAGTNTGELFF	TGTGCCAGCAGTTCCGGCGCTGCGGGAACGAACACCGGGGAGCTGTTTTTT
-	TRBV28	TRBJ1-3	-	CASMGHGNTIYF	TGTGCCAGCATGGGGCATGGAAACACCATATATTTT
-	TRBV29-1	TRBJ2-1	-	CSVEEDGGLIGVAPNEQFF	TGCAGCGTTGAAGAAGATGGGGGGTTGATTGGAGTGGCCCCCAATGAGCAGTTCTTC
-	TRBV19	TRBJ2-4	-	CASRSSGLDKNIQYF	TGTGCCAGTAGGAGCTCAGGATTAGACAAAAACATTCAGTACTTC
-	TRBV28	TRBJ1-5	TRBD1	CASSFGQAGGQPQHF	TGTGCCAGCAGTTTCGGACAGGCGGGCGGTCAGCCCCAGCATTTT
-	TRBV27	TRBJ1-1	-	CASGRTFYQNTEAFF	TGTGCCAGCGGGAGAACTTTCTACCAGAACACTGAAGCTTTCTTT
-	TRBV5-1	TRBJ2-3	-	CASSLEQRTGTDTQYF	TGCGCCAGCAGCTTGGAACAGCGGACTGGCACAGATACGCAGTATTTT